Presented here are 18 T cell receptor beta chains from one specimen sequenced in a study of CD8 T cells in Susac syndrome. An amount of RNA that ranged from about 0.45 to 1 ug was reverse transcribed with random hexamers. MiXCR was run by TCRdb on the immunoSEQ multiplex PCR reads, yielding one entry per CDR3 protein. The data contain 100,000 or so distinct CDR3 sequences, under 95% of them singletons. The sample consisted of CD8+ T cells from PBMCs. The source is a human donor in good health.

The chain joins TRBV4-2 to TRBJ2-5; no clear D gene. Trimming cost V 1 base and J 1 base, with 10 bases left between them. Per the germline V gene, CDR1 is LGHNA and CDR2 is YNFKEQ. The CDR3 loop spans 15 amino acids. The CDR3 loop is CASSQGVPGQETQYF. The CDR3 DNA reads as TGTGCCAGCAGCCAAGGGGTGCCGGGCCAAGAGACCCAGTACTTC.

The chain employs TRBV4-3 and TRBJ1-1, with D maybe TRBD1 (5 bases). The CDR3 totals 15 residues. CDR1 and CDR2 from the germline V gene are LGHNA and YSLEER. V dropped 2 bases and J dropped 4 bases, with 14 bases sitting between them. CDR3 amino acids: CASSQSGRGGTEAFF. The CDR3 DNA is TGCGCCAGCAGCCAAAGCGGCCGGGGGGGCACTGAAGCTTTCTTT.

The chain recombines TRBV20-1 with TRBJ2-5; TRBD2 aligns across 7 bases. This CDR3 contains 11 residues. Germline V lookup: CDR1 DFQATT, CDR2 SNEGSKA (reference sequence). CDR3 protein: CSPVGGETQYF. Here the CDR3 DNA reads TGCAGCCCCGTCGGGGGGGAGACCCAGTACTTC.

This clonotype was found once. The chain recombines TRBV6-5 with TRBJ2-3; D gene unclear. The ends were cut back, 6 bases at V and 4 bases at J, with 17 bases in the middle. Per germline, CDR1 MNHEY and CDR2 SVGAGI. The CDR3 is 15 amino acids. CDR3 sequence reads: CASSIRTERPDTQYF. DNA of the CDR3: TGTGCCAGCAGCATCAGGACGGAGAGACCAGATACGCAGTATTTT.

V usage is TRBV5-5 and J usage is TRBJ1-1; D perhaps matches TRBD1 (6 bases). Germline CDR1 reads SGHKS; CDR2 reads YYEKEE (reference sequence). This CDR3 has 15 amino acids. V lost 5 bases and J lost 0, with 14 bases in between. The CDR3 sequence is CASSGVDSLNTEAFF. CDR3 nucleotide sequence: TGTGCCAGCAGTGGGGTGGACAGTTTGAACACTGAAGCTTTCTTT.

The CDR3 spells CASRRGLQETQYF. CDR3 DNA: TGTGCCAGCCGCAGGGGGCTCCAAGAGACCCAGTACTTC. This rearrangement joins TRBV7-8 to TRBJ2-5; 8 nucleotides agree with TRBD1. The trim removed 8 bases at V and 1 base at J, leaving 3 bases unmatched. The CDR3 is 13 residues long. From germline, CDR1 is SGHVS and CDR2 FQNEAQ. Full variable domain (missing parts from reference TRBV7-8 and TRBJ2-5): GAGVSQSPRYKVAKRGQDVALRCDPISGHVSLFWYQQALGQGPEFLTYFQNEAQLDKSGLPSDRFFAERPEGSVSTLKIQRTQQEDSAVYLCASRRGLQETQYFGPGTRLLVL.

The gene calls are TRBV28 and TRBJ2-5; D assignment may be TRBD1 or TRBD2 (5 bases each). In germline, CDR1 is MDHEN, CDR2 SYDVKM. The CDR3 sequence is 14 residues long. The V and J ends lost 5 bases and 5 bases respectively, with 15 bases between them. CDR3 loop: CASSPNRDPETQYF. The CDR3 bases are TGTGCCAGCAGTCCTAACCGGGACCCGGAGACCCAGTACTTC.

The genes are TRBV6-5 and TRBJ1-5, with D possibly being TRBD1 (6 bases). Deletions cut 11 bases from V and 3 bases from J, with 17 bases between. Germline CDR1 reads MNHEY; CDR2 reads SVGAGI. The CDR3 covers 14 residues. Here the CDR3 DNA reads TGTGCCTCCGGAACAGGGATCCTCAATCAGCCCCAGCATTTT. This gives the protein CASGTGILNQPQHF.

This chain uses TRBV11-2 with TRBJ2-1; 7 bases map to TRBD1. This CDR3 has 16 amino acids. CDR1 and CDR2 (germline): SGHAT, FQNNGV. Losses at the gene ends were 1 base for V and 0 bases for J; bases not matched to a gene: 3. DNA for the CDR3: TGTGCCAGCAGCTTAGTCCCAGGGGGCTCCTACAATGAGCAGTTCTTC. This sequence encodes CASSLVPGGSYNEQFF.

V usage is TRBV5-1 and J usage is TRBJ2-7; possible D gene TRBD1, 5 bases. This CDR3 region has 15 residues. V lost 7 bases and J lost 0, with 17 bases in between. Per germline, CDR1 SGHRS and CDR2 YFSETQ. For the CDR3, the DNA is TGCGCCAGCTCATGGCAGGCAGGGAACTCCTACGAGCAGTACTTC. It yields the protein CASSWQAGNSYEQYF.

Notes on this clonotype: An end of the junction differs from the germline gene, which may be a read error. V is TRBV7-7 and J is TRBJ2-1; either TRBD1 or TRBD2 may supply D (5 bases each). CDR3 length equals 14 residues. Per germline, CDR1 SSHAT and CDR2 FNYEAQ (reference sequence). The CDR3 DNA reads TGTGCTAGCAGCTTAGCGCTAGGGGACAATGAGCAGTTCTTC. This sequence encodes CASSLALGDNEQFF.

The chain employs TRBV29-1 and TRBJ1-2; 7 positions agree with TRBD1. The germline gives CDR1 SQVTM, CDR2 ANQGSEA. Unmatched junction bases numbered 7, after V lost 1 base and J lost 5 bases. The CDR3 spans 14 residues. The CDR3 loop reads CSVEVGGRGYGYTF. DNA of the CDR3: TGCAGCGTTGAAGTCGGGGGCAGGGGGTATGGCTACACCTTC.

The rearrangement uses TRBV12-3 or TRBV12-4 and TRBJ1-3; D is unresolved. The CDR3 is made up of 12 amino acids. V was cut by 2 bases and J by 4 bases, with 3 bases left in between. The CDR3 here is CASSLRGNTIYF. CDR3 nucleotides: TGTGCCAGCAGTTTACGCGGAAACACCATATATTTT.

This clonotype was recorded a few times. This chain uses TRBV6-1 with TRBJ2-7; weak D call: TRBD1 (5 bases). The CDR3 contains 12 residues. Trimming pared 3 bases from V and 4 bases from J, leaving 7 bases between. Germline V gives CDR1 MNHNS, CDR2 SASEGT. Here the CDR3 DNA reads TGTGCCAGCAGTGAGGACACTTACGAGCAGTACTTC. Its translation is CASSEDTYEQYF.

The chain couples TRBV7-2 to TRBJ2-3, with 7 bases identical to TRBD1. Per germline, CDR1 SGHTA and CDR2 FQGNSA. There are 14 residues in the CDR3. The V segment lost 3 bases and the J segment 6 bases; nucleotides outside the gene matches: 6. The CDR3 sequence: CASSFFRGQDTQYF. The DNA of the CDR3 is TGTGCCAGCAGCTTTTTTAGGGGACAGGATACGCAGTATTTT.

The gene calls are TRBV29-1 and TRBJ1-6, with D possibly TRBD1 on 6 matching bases. The CDR3 sequence is 14 residues long. Trimming stripped 3 bases from V and 6 bases from J, with 12 bases between. CDR1 and CDR2 from the germline V gene are SQVTM and ANQGSEA. In nucleotides, the CDR3 is TGCAGCGTTGAGAGACAGGCAGTTAATTCACCCCTCCACTTT. Translated: CSVERQAVNSPLHF.

This chain uses TRBV6-2 or TRBV6-3 with TRBJ2-3, with D maybe TRBD1 (6 bases). The germline CDR1 and CDR2 sequences are MNHEY and SVGEGT. CDR3 length: 13 amino acids. The V and J ends lost 7 bases and 0 bases respectively, with 8 bases between them. CDR3 protein: CASNRDSTDTQYF. CDR3 nucleotide sequence: TGTGCCAGCAACAGGGACAGCACAGATACGCAGTATTTT.

This chain connects TRBV5-5 to TRBJ2-7, with a tentative D call TRBD1 (5 bases). V was pared by 2 bases and J by 2 bases, with 14 bases between. CDR3 size: 15 residues. Germline V gives CDR1 SGHKS, CDR2 YYEKEE (reference sequence). This CDR3 is CASSFIGEGPYEQYF. The DNA of the CDR3 is TGTGCCAGCAGCTTCATAGGGGAAGGACCCTACGAGCAGTACTTC. Based on the CDR3 plus reference TRBV5-5 and TRBJ2-7, the full variable domain is DAGVTQSPTHLIKTRGQQVTLRCSPISGHKSVSWYQQVLGQGPQFIFQYYEKEERGRGNFPDRFSARQFPNYSSELNVNALLLGDSALYLCASSFIGEGPYEQYFGPGTRLTVT.